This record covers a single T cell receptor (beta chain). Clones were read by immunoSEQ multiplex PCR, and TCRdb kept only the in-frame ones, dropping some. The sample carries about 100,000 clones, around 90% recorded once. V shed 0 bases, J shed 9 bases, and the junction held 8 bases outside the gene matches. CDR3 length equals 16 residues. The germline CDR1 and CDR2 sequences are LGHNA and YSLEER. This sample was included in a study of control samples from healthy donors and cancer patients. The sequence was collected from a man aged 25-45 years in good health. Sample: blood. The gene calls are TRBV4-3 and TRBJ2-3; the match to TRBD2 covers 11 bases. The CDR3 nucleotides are TGCGCCAGCAGCCAAGAACCACTAGCGGGAGTTTTAACGCAGTATTTT. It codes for CASSQEPLAGVLTQYF.